This T cell receptor beta chain comes out of a study of T cells in Graves' hyperthyroidism and ophthalmopathy (dated by TCRdb to between 2019 and 2020). At the level of the whole study: Peripheral blood was collected at initial diagnosis, before any treatment. The approximately 100 discovery patients were divided at random into training and test sets in a 7:3 ratio. Thyroid tissue and blood T-cell repertoires from roughly 6 Graves' hyperthyroidism patients were also compared in the study. To identify TCR V-J signatures that set the groups apart, the researchers used a discovery cohort of 100 patients, made up of under 50 with Graves' ophthalmopathy and about 60 with stable Graves' hyperthyroidism. Once sampling was done, hyperthyroidism patients were given methimazole at a starting dose of 30 mg daily, whereas ophthalmopathy patients were given high-dose intravenous methylprednisolone. An independent validation cohort of about 20 hyperthyroidism patients and over 15 patients who later progressed to ophthalmopathy tested prospective prediction of ophthalmopathy. TCR Vbeta CDR3 sequencing of 120 to 150 peripheral blood samples (approximately 44 ophthalmopathy, roughly 72 hyperthyroidism and approximately 17 progressor patients) is reported in the paper.

Inclusive of the bounding cysteine and phenylalanine, the CDR3 is 14 residues long. The only DNA kept is the CDR3, 42 bases in frame from the first base. Based on the germline V gene (reference sequence), the CDR1 and CDR2 sequences are DFQATT and SNEGSKA. V is pruned by 5 bases and J by 5 bases, leaving 6 bases of the junction without a gene match. A remark on this clonotype: Its antigen is not yet known. No per-base quality is available; no much larger clone lies one base away.

Amplification of TCR beta CDR3 regions was carried out from RNA transcripts. For the first round of RT-PCR on the TCR CDR3, the HTBI primer set was used together with the Qiagen OneStep RT-PCR kit. A second multiplex PCR round built the libraries, followed by size selection and purification. The libraries were sequenced on an Illumina HiSeq2000 using paired-end 100 bp reads. Processing in the source paper ran as follows. SOAPnuke was used to process the raw data, throwing out any read that contained adapters or uncalled bases, had a mean Phred below 15, or lacked an exact constant-primer or identifier match. High-quality paired reads were merged using COPE v1.2.5, and each unique nucleotide sequence was defined as a clonotype. MiTCR v1.1 was used to align the clonotypes against IMGT TRBV, TRBD and TRBJ reference segments. Only V-J combinations with frequency above 0.0001, covering 99% to 99.2% of repertoires, were analysed. The TCS score was defined as the ratio of F50 (clonal expansion) to E x V (chaos), calculated using BLOSUM62-based TCRdist between CDR3 peptides within each V-J. Welch's t-statistics and random forest reduced around 550 V-J features to fewer than 15, which were used in a naive Bayes classifier (R e1071). The raw public reads went through TCRdb reprocessing: fastp at Q25, MiXCR clone calling, in-frame beta chains kept. Each record represents a unique CDR3 protein, reported with the most common genes and DNA among its rows. Here the V and J calls rest on TCRdb's processing, not on the authors' analysis. This sample is represented by under 400,000 distinct CDR3 sequences; about 15% of them were singletons. The ten largest account for around 30% of the sample.

Beyond this particular receptor, the publication reports: Most expanded thyroid clonotypes (frequency above 0.001) were also detected in blood, a finding suggesting that blood repertoires may reflect thyroid immune responses. A 13 V-J signature model separated ophthalmopathy from stable hyperthyroidism, with roughly 88% sensitivity and 81.08% specificity in cross-validation and 80%/75% in testing. In validation, the model predicted progression to ophthalmopathy a median of roughly 6.2 months before onset, with over 60% sensitivity and around 76% specificity. No statistical method was used to set the sample size in advance, and investigators knew the group allocation.

Hyperthyroidism patients were aged 18 to 65 years and newly diagnosed, with disease duration of less than 2 months. Exclusion was applied to patients with uncontrolled infections, other autoimmune diseases, pregnancy or lactation. Diagnoses were based on clinical symptoms, serum thyroxine and TRAb, thyroid ultrasound and orbital computed tomography. Blood from progressor patients was drawn when they were first diagnosed with hyperthyroidism, before any ophthalmopathy symptoms appeared. PBMCs were separated from over 9 ml of fresh peripheral blood using Ficoll-Paque density gradient centrifugation. Progressor patients were first diagnosed with Graves' hyperthyroidism and then developed ophthalmopathy during follow-up. Trizol reagent was used to extract total RNA, and RNA quality was then checked on an Agilent 2100 Bioanalyzer.

The specimen was blood. This clonotype originated in a woman between 18 and 29 years old with Graves' hyperthyroidism that later progressed to Graves' ophthalmopathy. Recombination joined TRBV20-1 with TRBJ2-1, with 10 middle bases fitting TRBD2. Here the CDR3 is given as CSAYGLAEDNEQFF. Here is the DNA: TGCAGTGCTTATGGACTAGCGGAGGACAATGAGCAGTTCTTC.